This passage covers 21 T cell receptor beta chains from one sample sequenced in a study of CD8+ T cells in alopecia areata. In each case, RNA was isolated and then reverse transcribed into cDNA as the sequencing template. The repertoire was sequenced with immunoSEQ multiplex PCR; TCRdb's copy has only in-frame clones and lacks some. This sample comprises about 110,000 clones, none seen once only. Input material: lesional skin. The receptors come from a C3H/HeJ mouse with alopecia areata. MHC haplotype of the mouse line: H2-k.

A note on this clone: The germline and genes are mouse ones. Read sequence stops 4 residues before the CDR3 end, and the germline J gene provides the missing end. The genes are TRBV17 and TRBJ1-1, with 8 bases matching TRBD1. Trimming took 3 bases from V and 3 from J; bases not matched to a gene: 3. The CDR3 length is 14 residues. Germline V CDR1 and CDR2: MNHDT, YYDKIL. The CDR3 loop reads CASSSRGRDTEVFF. The part of the CDR3 DNA that was read is TGTGCTAGCAGTAGCAGGGGGCGGGACACA. Complete variable domain (other parts from reference TRBV17 and TRBJ1-1): DTTVKQNPRYKLARVGKPVNLICSQTMNHDTMYWYQKKPNQAPKLLLFYYDKILNREADTFEKFQSSRPNNSFCSLYIGSAGLEYSAMYLCASSSRGRDTEVFFGKGTRLTVV.

This clone was seen a handful of times. Gene names and germline refer to mouse. The read is 4 residues too short to cover the CDR3 end, so that end is filled in from the germline J gene. The chain links TRBV13-3 to TRBJ2-4; 9 bases match TRBD2. CDR1 and CDR2 (germline): NNHDY, SYVADS. Trimming at V came to 3 bases and at J to 0 bases, leaving 11 bases not matched to a gene. The CDR3 consists of 18 residues. This chain's CDR3 is CASSGPLDWGSSQNTLYF. Incomplete CDR3 DNA: TGTGCCAGCAGTGGTCCCCTGGACTGGGGATCTAGTCAAAAC.

This clone has only a few counts. These gene names are mouse names. The DNA ends 4 residues before the CDR3 does, and the rest of the CDR3 is filled in from the germline J gene. The sample carries other DNA sequences with the same CDR3. The chain has TRBV1 and TRBJ2-5, with D tentatively TRBD1 (5 bases). The CDR3 runs to 14 residues. The germline V gene has CDR1 NSQYPW and CDR2 LRSPGD (reference sequence). CDR3 bases read: TGCACCTGCAGTCCCCGCCAGGGAGAAGAC. Protein: CTCSPRQGED. The whole CDR3 sequence reads CTCSPRQGEDTQYF.

To note about this clone: The gene names here belong to mouse. The read is 4 residues too short to cover the CDR3 end, so that end is filled in from the germline J gene. V and J are TRBV13-3 and TRBJ1-4; 9 nucleotides align to TRBD1. Per germline, CDR1 NNHDY and CDR2 SYVADS. The junction had 8 bases not matched to a gene; V was cut back by 5 bases and J by 0 bases. The CDR3 length is 17 residues. The CDR3 here is CASSPPGQGFSNERLFF. The sequenced part of the CDR3 DNA is TGTGCCAGCAGCCCCCCGGGACAGGGATTTTCCAACGAA. The full variable domain, rest sourced from reference TRBV13-3 and TRBJ1-4, is EAAVTQSPRSKVAVTGGKVTLSCHQTNNHDYMYWYRQDTGHGLRLIHYSYVADSTEKGDIPDGYKASRPSQENFSLILELASLSQTAVYFCASSPPGQGFSNERLFFGHGTKLSVL.

Notes on this clone: Mouse gene names apply. The read terminates 4 residues before the CDR3 end, so the remaining end is supplied by the germline J gene. The chain is built from TRBV1 and TRBJ2-3, with 11 bases identical to TRBD2. This CDR3 is 17 amino acids long. The germline gives CDR1 NSQYPW, CDR2 LRSPGD (reference sequence). The V and J ends lost 0 bases and 3 bases, in that order; junction bases with no gene match: 5. The sequenced part of the CDR3 DNA is TGCACCTGCAGTGCAGACTACAGGACTGGGGGGGCAGAA. It codes for CTCSADYRTGGAE. The CDR3, in full, reads CTCSADYRTGGAETLYF.

Only a few counts were recorded for this clone. Gene and germline names: mouse. The read ends 4 residues shy of where the CDR3 ends; the end is completed using the germline J gene. The chain couples TRBV13-3 to TRBJ2-2, with D perhaps matching TRBD1 (6 bases). The CDR3 has 16 amino acids. The germline V gene encodes CDR1 NNHDY and CDR2 SYVADS. Trimming took off 2 bases at V and 3 bases at J, with 14 bases between the two ends. CDR3 bases read: TGTGCCAGCAGTGAAAGAGGGGACATCGACACCGGG. Protein sequence: CASSERGDIDTG. The CDR3, in full, reads CASSERGDIDTGQLYF. Based on the CDR3 plus reference TRBV13-3 and TRBJ2-2, the full variable domain is EAAVTQSPRSKVAVTGGKVTLSCHQTNNHDYMYWYRQDTGHGLRLIHYSYVADSTEKGDIPDGYKASRPSQENFSLILELASLSQTAVYFCASSERGDIDTGQLYFGEGSKLTVL.

A few counts support this clone. Genes here carry mouse names. The read ends 4 residues shy of where the CDR3 ends; the end is completed using the germline J gene. V usage is TRBV13-3 and J usage is TRBJ1-1; D is perhaps TRBD1 (6 bases). V lost 0 bases to trimming and J lost 0 bases, with 9 bases between them. CDR3 size: 15 residues. CDR1 and CDR2 (germline): NNHDY, SYVADS. The CDR3 here is CASSDDGQTNTEVFF. The sequenced CDR3 bases are TGTGCCAGCAGTGATGACGGACAGACAAACACA.

Details on this clone: TCRdb and the translated DNA give different amino acids at residue 12; the protein presented here is the one translated from the DNA. Mouse gene names and germline throughout. Sequencing ends 3 residues short of the CDR3 end; the germline J gene provides the rest. The chain has TRBV1 and TRBJ1-6; the match to TRBD1 covers 8 bases. TRBJ1-6 is flagged as an ORF with uncertain function. The ends lost 2 bases at V and 5 bases at J; junction bases unmatched: 2. CDR3 length: 15 residues. Looked up from germline, CDR1 is NSQYPW and CDR2 is LRSPGD (reference sequence). The sequenced CDR3 bases are TGCACCTGCAGTGCAAGGGACAGGAATAATTCGCCC. The encoded protein is CTCSARDRNNSP. The complete CDR3 protein is CTCSARDRNNSPLYF.

The sample holds a few counts of this clone. All gene names here are mouse names. The read gets to within 4 residues of the CDR3 end, and the germline J gene fills in the rest. This chain joins TRBV13-3 and TRBJ2-1; D is uncertain. There are 12 residues in the CDR3. The V gene's germline CDR1 is NNHDY and CDR2 SYVADS. V lost 9 bases and J 0 bases, leaving 7 bases between the germline ends. CDR3 bases read: TGTGCCACGACAAATAACTATGCT. Its translation is CATTNNYA. The complete CDR3 reads CATTNNYAEQFF.

On this clone itself: Each gene name is a mouse one. The sequenced part of the CDR3 DNA is TGCACCTGCAGTGCAGATCTTAACAGGCAAGAC. Translating it yields CTCSADLNRQD. The full CDR3 sequence reads CTCSADLNRQDTQYF. This chain joins TRBV1 and TRBJ2-5, with D possibly being TRBD1 (5 bases). The read stops 4 residues short of the end of the CDR3; the missing end is completed from the germline J gene. This CDR3 has 15 amino acids. Trimming removed 0 bases from V and 3 bases from J, with 10 bases in between. The germline gives CDR1 NSQYPW, CDR2 LRSPGD (reference sequence).

On this clone: Gene names and germline match the mouse. The CDR3 end is not reached by the read, which stops 4 residues before it; the germline J gene fills it in. The rearrangement uses TRBV1 and TRBJ1-4, with 8 nucleotides matching TRBD1. This CDR3 comprises 16 residues. CDR1 and CDR2 from the germline V gene are NSQYPW and LRSPGD (reference sequence). V trimming: 0 bases; J trimming: 6 bases; junction bases outside the gene matches: 6. This CDR3 reads CTCSADRGRDDERLFF. Incomplete CDR3 DNA: TGCACCTGCAGTGCAGACAGGGGGCGCGACGACGAA.

As to this clone: Gene names refer to mouse genes. The missing CDR3 end, 4 residues past where the read stops, is filled in from the germline J gene. The gene calls are TRBV19 and TRBJ1-1, with 7 bases identical to TRBD1. Germline V gene lookup returns CDR1 FNHDT and CDR2 SITEND (reference sequence). This CDR3 comprises 12 residues. Unmatched junction bases numbered 4, after V lost 7 bases and J lost 4 bases. CDR3: CASDNRGTEVFF. CDR3 DNA, as far as it was read: TGTGCCAGCGACAACAGGGGCACA.

This clone was seen many times. The protein recorded in TCRdb does not match the translated DNA at residue 13; the protein presented here comes from translating the DNA. These gene names are mouse names. The CDR3 goes on 3 residues after the read ends, and that part is filled in from the germline J gene. The chain joins TRBV13-3 to TRBJ1-3; no clear D gene. The CDR3 contains 16 residues. Germline CDR1 reads NNHDY; CDR2 reads SYVADS. V lost 0 bases, J lost 0 bases, and 10 bases lay in between. Partial CDR3 DNA: TGTGCCAGCAGTGATGTAGGTCACCTTTCTGGAAATACG. Translation: CASSDVGHLSGNT. The full-length CDR3 reads as CASSDVGHLSGNTLYF.

This clone was observed a handful of times. These gene names are mouse names. The read halts 4 residues ahead of the CDR3 end, with the missing end drawn from the germline J gene. This chain joins TRBV17 and TRBJ1-1, with TRBD1 matching over 9 bases. The junction had 1 base not matched to a gene; V was cut back by 2 bases and J by 3 bases. Germline CDR1 is MNHDT and CDR2 is YYDKIL. There are 14 residues in the CDR3. CDR3 region: CASSRRQGDTEVFF. CDR3 DNA, as far as it was read: TGTGCTAGCAGTAGAAGACAGGGGGACACA.

As to this clone: Gene names are mouse gene names. The sequenced fragment ends 4 residues before the CDR3 boundary, so the rest is inferred from the germline J gene. The chain carries TRBV1 and TRBJ2-3; 9 bases line up with TRBD2. The V gene's germline CDR1 is NSQYPW and CDR2 LRSPGD (reference sequence). This CDR3 is built from 16 residues. Trimming took 2 bases from V and 0 from J; bases not matched to a gene: 3. CDR3 DNA, as far as it was read: TGCACCTGCAGTGCATCCTGGGGGGGAAGTGCAGAA. Amino acid sequence: CTCSASWGGSAE. The whole CDR3 sequence reads CTCSASWGGSAETLYF.

This clone was seen at least ten times. Genes here carry mouse names. From the germline J gene comes the end of the CDR3, since the read stops 4 residues before it. This chain joins TRBV13-3 and TRBJ2-7; D is perhaps TRBD2 (6 bases). The germline gives CDR1 NNHDY, CDR2 SYVADS. V lost 0 bases to trimming and J lost 0 bases, with 10 bases between them. This CDR3 is 15 amino acids long. CDR3 DNA (partial): TGTGCCAGCAGTGATGCATCGGGGGGCTCCTAT. Translating gives CASSDASGGSY. The whole CDR3 reads CASSDASGGSYEQYF.

This clone was found many times. Genes and germline are mouse. The missing CDR3 end, 4 residues past where the read stops, is filled in from the germline J gene. This chain links TRBV13-3 with TRBJ2-5; 10 nucleotides match TRBD2. CDR1 is NNHDY, CDR2 SYVADS, per germline. This CDR3 is 15 amino acids long. This chain's CDR3 is CASSDGDWGVDTQYF. The CDR3 bases that were read are TGTGCCAGCAGTGATGGTGACTGGGGGGTAGAC.

In the case of this clone: The listed genes are named as in mouse. CDR3 DNA (partial): TGTGCCAGCAGTAAGACAGGGGAGGCAGAA. Encoded protein: CASSKTGEAE. The full-length CDR3 reads as CASSKTGEAETLYF. The chain links TRBV19 to TRBJ2-3, with 8 bases that match TRBD1. The read finishes 4 residues shy of the CDR3 end, and the germline J gene is used to complete it. The CDR3 totals 14 residues. Germline CDR1 is FNHDT and CDR2 is SITEND (reference sequence). Germline trimming cut 3 bases from V and 3 bases from J; bases unmatched to any gene: 3.

This clone has only a few counts. Gene names and germline refer to mouse. Read coverage stops 4 residues before the CDR3 terminus; the germline J gene supplies the remainder. The chain employs TRBV14 and TRBJ2-1; tentatively, D is TRBD2 (6 bases). CDR3 size: 14 residues. Germline assignment: CDR1 SGHDT and CDR2 FRDEAV. V lost 4 bases and J 3 bases, leaving 11 bases between the germline ends. The CDR3 here is CASSSGTFYAEQFF. CDR3 bases read: TGTGCCAGCAGTAGCGGGACTTTCTATGCT. Supplemented by reference TRBV14 and TRBJ2-1, the full variable domain reads EAGVTQSPRYAVLQEGQAVSFWCDPISGHDTLYWYQQPRDQGPQLLVYFRDEAVIDNSQLPSDRFSAVRPKGTNSTLKIQSAKQGDTATYLCASSSGTFYAEQFFGPGTRLTVL.

This clone appeared a few times. Any gene name here is a mouse gene name. The CDR3 end is not reached by the read, which stops 4 residues before it; the germline J gene fills it in. The chain combines TRBV13-3 with TRBJ2-1; 9 bases fit TRBD1. The V segment lost 3 bases and the J segment 3 bases; nucleotides outside the gene matches: 7. CDR1 and CDR2 (germline): NNHDY, SYVADS. This CDR3 comprises 16 residues. This chain's CDR3 is CASSGGQGGLYAEQFF. The part of the CDR3 DNA that was read is TGTGCCAGCAGTGGGGGACAGGGAGGGCTCTATGCT.

This clone was seen many times. Genes and germline are mouse. The read ends 4 residues before the CDR3 terminus; that terminus is restored from the germline J gene. The chain couples TRBV13-3 to TRBJ1-2; D gene unclear. The CDR3 runs 15 residues. From germline, CDR1 is NNHDY and CDR2 SYVADS. Between the trimmed V and J ends, which lost 0 bases and 0 bases, there was a span of 9 bases. CDR3 in amino acids: CASSDVRQANSDYTF. The sequenced part of the CDR3 DNA is TGTGCCAGCAGTGATGTTAGACAAGCAAACTCC.